This TCR beta chain was obtained from a study of shared clonotypes between healthy human individuals. Germline values: CDR1 MGHRA, CDR2 YSYEKL. This CDR3 contains 13 residues. Trimming took off 2 bases at V and 6 bases at J, with 11 bases between the two ends. This clone was found once. The antigen is undetermined. Under the authors' procedure: Filtering differed for immunoSEQ, which gave only junction sequences without quality scores. Libraries were prepared by immunoSEQ multiplex PCR; TCRdb keeps only in-frame clonotypes and omits some of them. From that table come the V and J calls and clone size; the DNA was used to work out D and trimming. The profile shows around 370,000 clones, roughly 96% of them singletons. Study-wide results and limits: Among the subsets, naive ones generally showed larger estimated richness than memory ones. Clonotypes shared by all four sorted-subset donors had higher generation probabilities than non-shared clonotypes.

The J gene is TRBJ2-7, the V gene TRBV4-1; D is undetermined. Sequences were obtained from memory CD8+ T cells sorted from blood. Subset denoted: CD45RO+ cells pooled with CCR7-negative TemRA cells. The TCR was taken from a man younger than 40 in good health. CDR3 region: CASSQIGVREQYF. CDR3 in DNA: TGCGCCAGCAGCCAAATAGGCGTACGCGAGCAGTACTTC.